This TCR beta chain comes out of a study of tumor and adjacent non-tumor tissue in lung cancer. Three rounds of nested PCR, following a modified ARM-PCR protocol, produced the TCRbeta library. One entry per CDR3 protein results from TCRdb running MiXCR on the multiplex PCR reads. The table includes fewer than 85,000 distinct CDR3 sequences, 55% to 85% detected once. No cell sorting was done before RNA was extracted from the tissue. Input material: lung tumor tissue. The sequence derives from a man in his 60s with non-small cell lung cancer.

CDR3 residues: CSVSGGGGNQPQHF. The CDR3 bases are TGCAGCGTGAGCGGGGGTGGGGGCAATCAGCCCCAGCATTTT. J is TRBJ1-5 and V is TRBV29-1, with D tentatively TRBD1 (5 bases). Trimming shortened V by 6 bases and J by 2 bases, and 14 bases separated the two germline ends. The germline gives CDR1 SQVTM, CDR2 ANQGSEA. The CDR3 has 14 residues.